The rows below give T cell receptor beta chains drawn from one sample of a study of T cells after yellow fever vaccination. TCRdb ran MiXCR on the 5' RACE reads and lists one entry per CDR3 protein. The table lists about 320,000 distinct CDR3 sequences, around 10% of them singletons, with about 3.5% in the top ten. The source was CD4+ T cells sorted from PBMCs, collected 45 days after the yellow fever booster vaccination. The source of these receptors is a man aged 18-30 years who received the YFV17D yellow fever vaccine. Both conserved end residues are part of each CDR3. The D gene is left open where the match is weak. Only some rows state a clone size, as once, few, many or a class for expanded clones.

J gene: TRBJ2-3; clone size: few; V gene: TRBV6-5; CDR3 length: 16; D gene: TRBD2; CDR3 DNA: TGTGCCAGCAGTTACTCGATTGCGGGGGAAGGAGATACGCAGTATTTT; CDR3 protein: CASSYSIAGEGDTQYF
J gene: TRBJ1-5; clone size: few; V gene: TRBV20-1; CDR3 length: 13; D gene: -; CDR3 DNA: TGCAGTGCTAGGGGGAACAGCAATCAGCCCCAGCATTTT; CDR3 protein: CSARGNSNQPQHF
J gene: TRBJ2-6; clone size: -; V gene: TRBV30; CDR3 length: 16; D gene: -; CDR3 DNA: TGTGCCTGGGAACCAGCCCCGGGGCCAGGGGCCAACGTCCTGACTTTC; CDR3 protein: CAWEPAPGPGANVLTF
J gene: TRBJ2-6; clone size: -; V gene: TRBV5-4; CDR3 length: 16; D gene: -; CDR3 DNA: TGTGCCAGCAGCTTGGGCCGACACTCTGGGGCCAACGTCCTGACTTTC; CDR3 protein: CASSLGRHSGANVLTF
J gene: TRBJ2-5; clone size: few; V gene: TRBV7-2; CDR3 length: 15; D gene: TRBD1; CDR3 DNA: TGTGCCAGCAGAAGACGCGCCACAGGGGGCGAGACCCAGTACTTC; CDR3 protein: CASRRRATGGETQYF
J gene: TRBJ2-5; clone size: few; V gene: TRBV4-2; CDR3 length: 15; D gene: -; CDR3 DNA: TGTGCCAGCAGCCAAAAACACGCGCGTTTCGAGACCCAGTACTTC; CDR3 protein: CASSQKHARFETQYF
J gene: TRBJ1-2; clone size: -; V gene: TRBV5-1; CDR3 length: 15; D gene: -; CDR3 DNA: TGCGCCAGCAGCTTGTACGGCGGACCCAACTATGGCTACACCTTC; CDR3 protein: CASSLYGGPNYGYTF
J gene: TRBJ2-3; clone size: -; V gene: TRBV28; CDR3 length: 16; D gene: TRBD1; CDR3 DNA: TGTGCCAGCAGTCCACGGACAGGGACGAGCACAGATACGCAGTATTTT; CDR3 protein: CASSPRTGTSTDTQYF
J gene: TRBJ2-3; clone size: few; V gene: TRBV6-2/TRBV6-3; CDR3 length: 13; D gene: -; CDR3 DNA: TGTGCCATCCGCCTTCTTGGCACAGATACGCAGTATTTT; CDR3 protein: CAIRLLGTDTQYF
J gene: TRBJ1-1; clone size: many; V gene: TRBV7-2; CDR3 length: 14; D gene: -; CDR3 DNA: TGTGCCAGCAGCTTAAGGGCCCAGAACACTGAAGCTTTCTTT; CDR3 protein: CASSLRAQNTEAFF
J gene: TRBJ2-2; clone size: few; V gene: TRBV6-2/TRBV6-3; CDR3 length: 16; D gene: TRBD1; CDR3 DNA: TGTGCCAGCAGTCGCCACACAGGGGTTAACACCGGGGAGCTGTTTTTT; CDR3 protein: CASSRHTGVNTGELFF
J gene: TRBJ1-4; clone size: -; V gene: TRBV2; CDR3 length: 14; D gene: -; CDR3 DNA: TGTGCCAGCCATAGGGACGGAATTAATGAAAAACTGTTTTTT; CDR3 protein: CASHRDGINEKLFF
J gene: TRBJ1-6; clone size: -; V gene: TRBV18; CDR3 length: 14; D gene: -; CDR3 DNA: TGTGCCAGCTCGCAATCTACCCAATCTTCACCCCTCCACTTT; CDR3 protein: CASSQSTQSSPLHF
J gene: TRBJ2-1; clone size: many; V gene: TRBV5-1; CDR3 length: 15; D gene: TRBD1; CDR3 DNA: TGCGCCAGCAGCTTGCGACAGGGCTCCTACAATGAGCAGTTCTTC; CDR3 protein: CASSLRQGSYNEQFF
J gene: TRBJ1-3; clone size: few; V gene: TRBV7-2; CDR3 length: 15; D gene: -; CDR3 DNA: TGTGCCAGCAGCTTAGCTTCCGTCTCTGGAAACACCATATATTTT; CDR3 protein: CASSLASVSGNTIYF
J gene: TRBJ2-1; clone size: -; V gene: TRBV24-1; CDR3 length: 16; D gene: TRBD1; CDR3 DNA: TGTGCCACCAGTGATTTCAGGGACAGAGATTACAATGAGCAGTTCTTC; CDR3 protein: CATSDFRDRDYNEQFF
J gene: TRBJ2-5; clone size: -; V gene: TRBV7-9; CDR3 length: 17; D gene: -; CDR3 DNA: TGTGCCAGCAGCCGCGGGACCCCCGGATCCTACCAAGAGACCCAGTACTTC; CDR3 protein: CASSRGTPGSYQETQYF
J gene: TRBJ2-5; clone size: few; V gene: TRBV25-1; CDR3 length: 14; D gene: -; CDR3 DNA: TGTGCCAGCAGTAAAGGAGGGGGAGAAGAGACCCAGTACTTC; CDR3 protein: CASSKGGGEETQYF
J gene: TRBJ2-7; clone size: few; V gene: TRBV28; CDR3 length: 16; D gene: -; CDR3 DNA: TGTGCCAGCAGTCCCCCGGCCAGGTCACTTTCTTACGAGCAGTACTTC; CDR3 protein: CASSPPARSLSYEQYF
J gene: TRBJ2-5; clone size: few; V gene: TRBV5-1; CDR3 length: 15; D gene: TRBD1; CDR3 DNA: TGCGCCAGCAGCTTGGGGGGGACAGGGGACGAGACCCAGTACTTC; CDR3 protein: CASSLGGTGDETQYF
J gene: TRBJ2-3; clone size: -; V gene: TRBV6-2/TRBV6-3; CDR3 length: 15; D gene: TRBD1; CDR3 DNA: TGTGCCAGCAGAAGGACAGGGTTCGGTACAGATACGCAGTATTTT; CDR3 protein: CASRRTGFGTDTQYF
J gene: TRBJ1-1; clone size: few; V gene: TRBV7-3; CDR3 length: 14; D gene: TRBD1; CDR3 DNA: TGTGCCAGCAGTTCGCAGGGGGAATCCACTGAAGCTTTCTTT; CDR3 protein: CASSSQGESTEAFF
J gene: TRBJ1-3; clone size: few; V gene: TRBV5-6; CDR3 length: 15; D gene: -; CDR3 DNA: TGTGCCAGCAGCTTGCCTCATATCTCTGGAAACACCATATATTTT; CDR3 protein: CASSLPHISGNTIYF
J gene: TRBJ2-1; clone size: few; V gene: TRBV6-2/TRBV6-3; CDR3 length: 13; D gene: -; CDR3 DNA: TGTGCCAGCAGACGGGACGGGAGCAATGAGCAGTTCTTC; CDR3 protein: CASRRDGSNEQFF
J gene: TRBJ2-1; clone size: -; V gene: TRBV5-8; CDR3 length: 16; D gene: -; CDR3 DNA: TGTGCCAGCAGGAAAGGGACTTCGAGGTCCTACAATGAGCAGTTCTTC; CDR3 protein: CASRKGTSRSYNEQFF
J gene: TRBJ2-1; clone size: few; V gene: TRBV7-9; CDR3 length: 17; D gene: TRBD1; CDR3 DNA: TGTGCCAGCAGCTTAGCCCACGAGGGACAGGGTAGGAATGAGCAGTTCTTC; CDR3 protein: CASSLAHEGQGRNEQFF
J gene: TRBJ2-2; clone size: -; V gene: TRBV7-2; CDR3 length: 16; D gene: -; CDR3 DNA: TGTGCCAGCAGCTTACGTCCGGGAGCTAACACCGGGGAGCTGTTTTTT; CDR3 protein: CASSLRPGANTGELFF
J gene: TRBJ2-1; clone size: -; V gene: TRBV21-1; CDR3 length: 13; D gene: -; CDR3 DNA: TGTGCCAGCAGCAGGGGGGGGTTGGGCAGTTGGTTCTTC; CDR3 protein: CASSRGGLGSWFF
J gene: TRBJ2-2; clone size: -; V gene: TRBV6-2/TRBV6-3; CDR3 length: 15; D gene: -; CDR3 DNA: TGTGCCAGCATTCGTAGCTGGGTTGGAACCGGGGAGCTGTTTTTT; CDR3 protein: CASIRSWVGTGELFF
J gene: TRBJ2-2; clone size: -; V gene: TRBV12-3/TRBV12-4; CDR3 length: 13; D gene: -; CDR3 DNA: TGTGCCAGCAGTTTGCGTGAGACCGGGGAGCTGTTTTTT; CDR3 protein: CASSLRETGELFF
J gene: TRBJ2-5; clone size: few; V gene: TRBV6-2/TRBV6-3; CDR3 length: 15; D gene: -; CDR3 DNA: TGTGCCAGCAGTACCCAGCGGAGCGCCCAAGAGACCCAGTACTTC; CDR3 protein: CASSTQRSAQETQYF
J gene: TRBJ2-1; clone size: many; V gene: TRBV11-2; CDR3 length: 16; D gene: TRBD2; CDR3 DNA: TGTGCCAGCAGCTTTCCTCTAGCGGGGGTACGCAATGAGCAGTTCTTC; CDR3 protein: CASSFPLAGVRNEQFF
J gene: TRBJ1-6; clone size: -; V gene: TRBV7-3; CDR3 length: 14; D gene: -; CDR3 DNA: TGTGCCAGCAGCTCTGGACATTTCAATTCACCCCTCCACTTT; CDR3 protein: CASSSGHFNSPLHF
J gene: TRBJ2-2; clone size: few; V gene: TRBV6-2/TRBV6-3; CDR3 length: 14; D gene: TRBD1; CDR3 DNA: TGTGCCGTCCGGGACAGGGGTATCACCGGGGAGCTGTTTTTT; CDR3 protein: CAVRDRGITGELFF
J gene: TRBJ1-2; clone size: few; V gene: TRBV27; CDR3 length: 17; D gene: TRBD1; CDR3 DNA: TGTGCCAGCAGTTTAGGGGCAGGGGGCCGAGCAGCTTATGGCTACACCTTC; CDR3 protein: CASSLGAGGRAAYGYTF
J gene: TRBJ2-2; clone size: -; V gene: TRBV6-1; CDR3 length: 13; D gene: -; CDR3 DNA: TGTGCCAGCGGGAATTCGGTCACCGGGGAGCTGTTTTTT; CDR3 protein: CASGNSVTGELFF
J gene: TRBJ2-3; clone size: -; V gene: TRBV14; CDR3 length: 15; D gene: TRBD1; CDR3 DNA: TGTGCCAGCAGCCAAGTTTCTCCATCACAGGGGCCGCAGTATTTT; CDR3 protein: CASSQVSPSQGPQYF
J gene: TRBJ2-1; clone size: -; V gene: TRBV7-2; CDR3 length: 17; D gene: TRBD1; CDR3 DNA: TGTGCCAGCAGCTTAGATTTCCCGGACAGGGGGCTGAATGAGCAGTTCTTC; CDR3 protein: CASSLDFPDRGLNEQFF
J gene: TRBJ2-3; clone size: -; V gene: TRBV28; CDR3 length: 15; D gene: -; CDR3 DNA: TGTGCCAGCAGTTTTCAAGGGAGATACACAGATACGCAGTATTTT; CDR3 protein: CASSFQGRYTDTQYF
J gene: TRBJ2-7; clone size: few; V gene: TRBV18; CDR3 length: 15; D gene: -; CDR3 DNA: TGTGCCAGCTCACCATTACCTGACGCATTCCACGAGCAGTACTTC; CDR3 protein: CASSPLPDAFHEQYF
J gene: TRBJ1-1; clone size: few; V gene: TRBV18; CDR3 length: 15; D gene: TRBD1; CDR3 DNA: TGTGCCAGCTCAGGAACCGGGACAGGGACCACTGAAGCTTTCTTT; CDR3 protein: CASSGTGTGTTEAFF
J gene: TRBJ2-4; clone size: few; V gene: TRBV5-1; CDR3 length: 14; D gene: -; CDR3 DNA: TGCGCCAGCAGCCCAGGGGGGGCCAAAAACATTAAGTACTTC; CDR3 protein: CASSPGGAKNIKYF
J gene: TRBJ2-5; clone size: -; V gene: TRBV10-3; CDR3 length: 12; D gene: -; CDR3 DNA: TGTGCCATCAGTGCCAGGGAGGAGACCCAGCACTTC; CDR3 protein: CAISAREETQHF
J gene: TRBJ2-4; clone size: few; V gene: TRBV28; CDR3 length: 16; D gene: -; CDR3 DNA: TGTGCCAGCAGTTTCACAGAGGACGTAGCCAAAAACATTCAGTACTTC; CDR3 protein: CASSFTEDVAKNIQYF
J gene: TRBJ1-1; clone size: few; V gene: TRBV30; CDR3 length: 14; D gene: -; CDR3 DNA: TGTGCCTGGAGCGGGGACATTTTGAACACTGAAGCTTTCTTT; CDR3 protein: CAWSGDILNTEAFF
J gene: TRBJ2-5; clone size: -; V gene: TRBV15; CDR3 length: 15; D gene: -; CDR3 DNA: TGTGCCACCAGCAGAGATCCAGGGGGGTGGTGGACCCAGTACTTC; CDR3 protein: CATSRDPGGWWTQYF
J gene: TRBJ2-1; clone size: -; V gene: TRBV2; CDR3 length: 16; D gene: TRBD2; CDR3 DNA: TGTGCCAGCAGTGGGGCGATAGCGGGGGAGTACAATGAGCAGTTCTTC; CDR3 protein: CASSGAIAGEYNEQFF
J gene: TRBJ2-1; clone size: few; V gene: TRBV7-3; CDR3 length: 14; D gene: TRBD2; CDR3 DNA: TGTGCCAGCAGCCTAGCGGGGGGGCACAATGAGCAGTTCTTC; CDR3 protein: CASSLAGGHNEQFF